The 17 T cell receptor beta chains in this list originate from one sample, sequenced in a study of somatic mutations in cytotoxic T cells in rheumatoid arthritis. Clones were sequenced by immunoSEQ multiplex PCR, and TCRdb holds only the in-frame ones, with some missing. The repertoire holds roughly 11,000 clones, 70% to 85% seen once, with approximately 30% in the top ten. The sequenced material came from CD8+ T cells sorted from blood. Receptors originate from an adult with rheumatoid arthritis.

This chain uses TRBV27 with TRBJ1-2; TRBD1 might be the D (5 bases). V was shortened by 6 bases and J by 7 bases, with 15 bases between the two germline ends. CDR1 is MNHEY and CDR2 is SMNVEV in the germline V gene (reference sequence). The CDR3 runs 13 residues. CDR3 DNA sequence: TGTGCCAGCAGGATCGCAGGGCTGGGTGGCTACACCTTC. Its protein product is CASRIAGLGGYTF.

This clone was observed a few times. The rearrangement links TRBV9 to TRBJ1-1; the D is unclear. The germline CDR1 and CDR2 sequences are SGDLS and YYNGEE. V shed 0 bases and J shed 0 bases, with 9 bases lying between them. This CDR3 region has 15 residues. The CDR3 DNA reads as TGTGCCAGCAGCGTAGTGGTGGGAGTGAACACTGAAGCTTTCTTT. This translates into CASSVVVGVNTEAFF.

This clone was counted once. The V call is TRBV4-2, the J call TRBJ1-1; D perhaps matches TRBD1 (6 bases). The CDR3 has 18 amino acids. The germline CDR1 and CDR2 sequences are LGHNA and YNFKEQ. The V end lost 2 bases, the J end lost 1 base, and 20 bases lay between the germline ends. The CDR3 spells CASSQHGGAVGANTEAFF. As DNA, the CDR3 is TGTGCCAGCAGCCAACATGGGGGGGCGGTCGGTGCGAACACTGAAGCTTTCTTT.

In nucleotides, the CDR3 is TGCGCCAGCAGCCAAGAAGACGGATCCAGCTACACCTTC. This sequence encodes CASSQEDGSSYTF. The V gene is TRBV4-3, the J gene TRBJ1-2; D is uncertain. Germline CDR1 LGHNA, CDR2 YSLEER. The V and J ends lost 0 bases and 9 bases respectively, with 11 bases between them. The CDR3 sequence is 13 residues long.

The rearrangement links TRBV6-4 to TRBJ2-7; the match to TRBD1 covers 10 bases. CDR3 size: 14 residues. CDR1 is MRHNA and CDR2 is SNTAGT in the germline V gene. V lost 7 bases and J lost 6; bases outside the gene matches: 9. The CDR3 sequence is CASNRDRGRAEQYF. The CDR3 DNA is TGTGCCAGCAATAGAGACAGGGGGCGTGCCGAGCAGTACTTC.

The V call is TRBV5-1, the J call TRBJ1-2; D gene uncertain. Germline CDR1 and CDR2: SGHRS and YFSETQ. V lost 2 bases and J 8 bases, leaving 16 bases between the germline ends. This CDR3 is 14 amino acids long. The chain's CDR3 is CASSLPTPREGYTF. The CDR3 nucleotides are TGCGCCAGCAGCTTACCGACCCCGCGGGAAGGCTACACCTTC.

V gene TRBV4-2 combines with J gene TRBJ1-2; TRBD1 aligns across 7 bases. CDR1 and CDR2 from the germline V gene are LGHNA and YNFKEQ. The trim removed 3 bases at V and 2 bases at J, leaving 6 bases unmatched. The CDR3 length is 15 residues. DNA for the CDR3: TGTGCCAGCAGCCACGGACAGGATCTGAACTATGGCTACACCTTC. The encoded protein is CASSHGQDLNYGYTF.

This chain joins TRBV28 and TRBJ1-2; perhaps TRBD1 as D (5 bases). The CDR3 has 15 residues. Per germline, CDR1 MDHEN and CDR2 SYDVKM. Trimming pared 2 bases from V and 4 bases from J, leaving 14 bases between. The CDR3 nucleotides are TGTGCCAGCAGTTTAGGGACGGGGGTTTTCTATGGCTACACCTTC. This sequence encodes CASSLGTGVFYGYTF.

CDR3 DNA sequence: TGTGCCAGCTCACCACTCGACTTTACCGAGACAGCCTATGGCTACACCTTC. This sequence encodes CASSPLDFTETAYGYTF. The chain is built from TRBV18 and TRBJ1-2; D might be TRBD1 (5 bases). V was pared by 1 base and J by 4 bases, with 19 bases between. This CDR3 has 17 residues. CDR1 and CDR2 from the germline V gene are KGHSH and LQKENI.

The count of this clone is one. The chain couples TRBV9 to TRBJ2-7; possibly TRBD2 for D (7 bases). This CDR3 has 15 residues. V shed 0 bases and J shed 2 bases, with 12 bases lying between them. Germline lookup yields CDR1 SGDLS and CDR2 YYNGEE. This chain's CDR3 is CASSVGGGGPYEQYF. The CDR3 coding sequence is TGTGCCAGCAGCGTAGGAGGGGGAGGGCCCTACGAGCAGTACTTC.

The chain has TRBV14 and TRBJ2-2; 9 bases match TRBD2. Germline V gene data show CDR1 as SGHDN and CDR2 as FVKESK. The CDR3 totals 16 residues. Germline trimming cut 4 bases from V and 4 bases from J; bases unmatched to any gene: 7. CDR3 DNA: TGTGCCAGCAGCCCTGACCTAGCGGGGTTCACCGGGGAGCTGTTTTTT. Residues: CASSPDLAGFTGELFF. Full variable domain (missing parts from reference TRBV14 and TRBJ2-2): EAGVTQFPSHSVIEKGQTVTLRCDPISGHDNLYWYRRVMGKEIKFLLHFVKESKQDESGMPNNRFLAERTGGTYSTLKVQPAELEDSGVYFCASSPDLAGFTGELFFGEGSRLTVL.

This chain links TRBV30 with TRBJ1-1; 10 bases line up with TRBD1. Trimming at V came to 5 bases and at J to 5 bases, leaving 8 bases not matched to a gene. Germline CDR1 and CDR2: GTSNPN and SVGIG (reference sequence). The CDR3 runs 14 residues. CDR3 residues: CAWDRDRGWTEAFF. The CDR3 DNA sequence: TGTGCCTGGGACCGGGACAGGGGATGGACTGAAGCTTTCTTT.

The V call is TRBV5-5, the J call TRBJ2-7; D gene uncertain. The CDR3 has 13 residues. V was shortened by 1 base and J by 2 bases, with 7 bases between the two germline ends. Germline assignment: CDR1 SGHKS and CDR2 YYEKEE (reference sequence). CDR3 sequence (DNA): TGTGCCAGCAGCTTGCTTCTTCCCTACGAGCAGTACTTC. Translated, it gives CASSLLLPYEQYF.

The chain couples TRBV19 to TRBJ2-7; D is undetermined. The V end lost 8 bases, the J end lost 0 bases, and 11 bases lay between the germline ends. The CDR3 length is 13 residues. The germline V gene has CDR1 LNHDA and CDR2 SQIVND (reference sequence). As DNA, the CDR3 is TGTGCCAGTGCATTACACACCTCCTACGAGCAGTACTTC. Translated: CASALHTSYEQYF.

In its sample, this clone was seen a few times. The rearrangement links TRBV10-3 to TRBJ2-5, with D perhaps matching TRBD1 (10 bases). Germline V CDR1 and CDR2: ENHRY, SYGVKD. Trimming shortened V by 3 bases and J by 0 bases, and 29 bases separated the two germline ends. There are 21 residues in the CDR3. CDR3 in amino acids: CAISDLGTGEAGLANQETQYF. DNA for the CDR3: TGTGCCATCAGTGATTTGGGGACAGGGGAAGCGGGACTAGCCAACCAAGAGACCCAGTACTTC.

The chain is built from TRBV11-2 and TRBJ1-4; TRBD1 might be the D (5 bases). Germline CDR1 SGHAT, CDR2 FQNNGV. The CDR3 loop spans 12 amino acids. V dropped 3 bases and J dropped 10 bases, with 9 bases sitting between them. CDR3 DNA sequence: TGTGCCAGCAGCTTTGGGGGAGGAAAACTGTTTTTT. It encodes CASSFGGGKLFF.

The chain has TRBV6-1 and TRBJ2-3; D not certain. The CDR3 loop spans 16 amino acids. CDR1 MNHNS and CDR2 SASEGT come from the germline V gene. With 3 bases removed from V and 0 bases from J, the gap between germline ends came to 13 bases. CDR3 region: CASSEFSIFSTDTQYF. CDR3 DNA: TGTGCCAGCAGTGAGTTCAGTATCTTTAGCACAGATACGCAGTATTTT.